These 7 T cell receptor beta chains were sequenced from one sample in a study of shared clonotypes between healthy human individuals. Only in-frame clones appear in the TCRdb table, and some are missing; sequencing was by immunoSEQ multiplex PCR. The table has almost 700,000 clones, around 90% seen once; the top ten hold 24%. CD8 cells regarded as naive lacked CD45RO, were positively chosen for CCR7, and omitted terminally differentiated effector memory CD45RA+ cells. Sequencing input: naive CD8+ T cells sorted from blood. These receptors came from a man younger than 40 in good health.

The chain is built from TRBV28 and TRBJ1-1; a weak D match, TRBD1 (6 bases). The CDR3 consists of 13 residues. CDR1 is MDHEN, CDR2 SYDVKM, per germline. V was trimmed by 8 bases and J by 1 base, leaving 11 bases between them. The CDR3 region is CASSDSWNTEAFF. The CDR3, as DNA: TGTGCCAGCTCGGACAGTTGGAACACTGAAGCTTTCTTT. Using reference TRBV28 and TRBJ1-1 for the parts outside the CDR3, the full variable domain is DVKVTQSSRYLVKRTGEKVFLECVQDMDHENMFWYRQDPGLGLRLIYFSYDVKMKEKGDIPEGYSVSREKKERFSLILESASTNQTSMYLCASSDSWNTEAFFGQGTRLTVV.

In its sample, this clone was seen once. The chain links TRBV6-5 to TRBJ2-5; 10 bases align to TRBD2. Trimming removed 5 bases from V and 7 bases from J; junction bases left unmatched: 10. The CDR3 covers 15 residues. Germline lookup yields CDR1 MNHEY and CDR2 SVGAGI. Here the CDR3 reads CASSPLAGEHGTQYF. The CDR3 coding sequence is TGTGCCAGCAGTCCCCTAGCGGGAGAACACGGGACCCAGTACTTC.

Written as DNA, the CDR3 is TGTGCCAGCAGCTTATTAGCGGGGGCGACTAGCGGGAGGGTAAATGAGCAGTTCTTC. This gives the protein CASSLLAGATSGRVNEQFF. This sequence joins TRBV11-2 and TRBJ2-1; 14 bases align to TRBD2. This CDR3 comprises 19 residues. Germline V gene sequence: CDR1 SGHAT, CDR2 FQNNGV. V shed 2 bases and J 7 bases; nucleotides not matched to a gene: 13.

The CDR3 is CASSLGQTGVDTQYF. In DNA form, the CDR3 reads TGCGCCAGCAGCCTGGGACAGACCGGCGTGGATACGCAGTATTTT. The chain uses TRBV4-1 and TRBJ2-3; 7 bases align to TRBD1. Germline loops: CDR1 MGHRA, CDR2 YSYEKL. With 4 bases clipped from V and 6 bases from J, the junction kept 10 bases outside the gene matches. This CDR3 spans 15 amino acids.

The chain links TRBV2 to TRBJ2-2, with 7 bases lining up with TRBD2. Germline V gives CDR1 SNHLY, CDR2 FYNNEI. The CDR3 covers 16 residues. J gave up 5 bases and V 8 bases, and 14 bases lay outside the gene matches. This chain's CDR3 is CASESLGGSGTGELFF. CDR3 bases: TGTGCCAGCGAAAGCCTAGGCGGGAGCGGGACCGGGGAGCTGTTTTTT.

The V call is TRBV4-1, the J call TRBJ1-5; D possibly corresponds to TRBD1 (6 bases). Looked up from germline, CDR1 is MGHRA and CDR2 is YSYEKL. V lost 3 bases and J lost 2, with 8 bases in between. This CDR3 has 14 residues. In DNA, the CDR3 is TGCGCCAGCAGCCACCCAGGGGGCAATCAGCCCCAGCATTTT. Protein sequence: CASSHPGGNQPQHF.

The chain joins TRBV29-1 to TRBJ2-3; TRBD2 might be the D (5 bases). V lost 0 bases, J lost 1 base, and 17 bases lay in between. Germline CDR1 is SQVTM and CDR2 is ANQGSEA. There are 17 residues in the CDR3. CDR3 amino acids: CSVEDKAEAAGTDTQYF. The CDR3 DNA follows: TGCAGCGTTGAAGATAAGGCGGAAGCGGCGGGCACAGATACGCAGTATTTT.